This T cell receptor beta chain was profiled in a study of T cells in Graves' hyperthyroidism and ophthalmopathy. CDR1 LNHDA and CDR2 SQIVND come from the germline V gene (reference sequence). The CDR3 is made up of 14 amino acids. J gave up 3 bases and V 4 bases, and 5 bases lay outside the gene matches. It was RNA transcripts that yielded the amplified TCR beta CDR3 regions. An initial round of RT-PCR targeting the TCR CDR3 relied on the HTBI primer set. TCRdb analysed the multiplex PCR reads with MiXCR anew, one entry per CDR3 protein. Of around 290,000 distinct CDR3 sequences listed, approximately 15% are singletons. Ophthalmopathy cases met thresholds of Clinical Activity Score at least 3, NOSPECS grade at least 4 and duration under 3 months. Clinical symptoms, serum thyroxine and TRAb, thyroid ultrasound and orbital computed tomography together formed the diagnostic basis. Fresh peripheral blood, about 9.6 ml, yielded the PBMCs.

This clonotype has a count of ten or more. What it binds is unknown. Study findings and constraints: Most clonotypes that expanded in the thyroid above 0.001 also showed up in blood.

The TCR sequence derives from a woman aged 55 to 70 with Graves' ophthalmopathy. Sequenced sample: blood. This chain uses TRBV19 with TRBJ1-1; 7 nucleotides line up with TRBD1. CDR3 sequence reads: CASSRGQTDTEAFF. Written as DNA, the CDR3 is TGTGCCAGTAGTAGGGGACAGACAGACACTGAAGCTTTCTTT. The full variable domain, completed using reference TRBV19 and TRBJ1-1, is DGGITQSPKYLFRKEGQNVTLSCEQNLNHDAMYWYRQDPGQGLRLIYYSQIVNDFQKGDIAEGYSVSREKKESFPLTVTSAQKNPTAFYLCASSRGQTDTEAFFGQGTRLTVV.